This T cell receptor beta chain was identified in a study of CD4 T cells in relation to SARS-CoV-2 and coronaviruses listed by TCRdb under 2021. As for the study more broadly: In the ViraFEST assay, PBMCs were cultured with antigen for under 12 days, after which TCR beta CDR3s were sequenced to identify antigen-specific clonal expansions. An HIV-1 Nef peptide pool or a culture without peptide was used as the negative reference condition. Shared crossreactive spike epitopes were mapped to their HLA restriction using patient-derived lymphoblastoid cell lines. The study assessed, at the TCR clonotype level, memory CD4+ T cell crossreactivity between SARS-CoV-2 and common cold coronavirus spike proteins. The Adaptive Biotechnologies TCR-sequencing kit was used to sequence samples from a few pre-COVID donors and the naive versus memory experiments, whereas other data were Illumina-based. Expansion assays from other donors in the study were sequenced with a different, Illumina-based TCR-beta assay.

Overall results and qualifications from the work: Memory CD4+ clonotypes crossrecognizing SARS-CoV-2 and at least one common cold coronavirus spike were found in around 71% of donors. Because no donor provided both pre-pandemic and post-infection samples, tracing the source of pre-existing responses was limited. Significantly weaker SARS-CoV-2-driven expansion was shown by crossreactive clones than by monoreactive clones, consistent with antigenic imprinting. Crossreactivity analysis was centred on spike protein, so crossreactivity against other viral proteins was not assessed. Small numbers of patients and of tested TCRs were a limitation of the study.

CD4+ T cells from unexposed donors were collected before the COVID-19 pandemic (2011-2018). Following 10 days of culture, the EasySep CD4+ T cell isolation kit was used to isolate CD4+ T cells. As cell number allowed, CD4+ T cells from unexposed donors were tested for reactivity to SARS-CoV-2 S and N and to four common cold coronavirus spike pools. PBMCs were cultured at about 1.9 million per well in IMDM supplemented with about 5.3% human AB serum and about 9 IU/ml IL-2. Half of the culture medium was replaced with fresh IL-2-containing medium on days 3 and 7. Each peptide culture condition was generally run in triplicate replicate wells. Leukapheresis product for the unexposed donors was purchased commercially. Ficoll-Paque PLUS gradient centrifugation was used to isolate PBMCs from either whole blood or leukapheresis product. The PBMCs went either fresh into the expansion assay or into cryopreservation at -140 degrees C. The QIAamp Micro DNA Kit was used to extract genomic DNA from the CD4+ T cells.

Library construction relied on the immunoSEQ multiplex PCR assay. The authors' analysis ran thus. During preprocessing, nonproductive sequences were discarded, as were any CDR3s that did not begin with C, did not end with F or W, or were shorter than 7 amino acids. The MANAFEST web app was used to call antigen-specific clonotypes on the basis of expansion compared with the reference and with other culture wells. A clone was considered positive if significant expansion relative to the reference culture was observed in 2 of 3 replicate wells at an FDR below 0.05. To be called positive, a clone also had to show significant expansion compared with every other tandem well and an odds ratio greater than 5. Pairwise Levenshtein distance, computed with the stringdist R package after three terminal residues were trimmed from each end, was used as the measure of CDR3 homology. TCRdb's version of the immuneACCESS table is confined to in-frame rearrangements and falls short of the full clone set. An unresolved V gene accounts for under half of the shortfall where checked; the remainder is of unknown origin. V, J and clone size were drawn from that table, and D and trimming were deduced from the DNA. This sample lists under 20,000 clones; approximately 81% were detected once. The ten largest clones take up roughly a tenth of the sample.

Inclusive of the bounding cysteine and phenylalanine, the CDR3 is 15 residues long. CDR3 DNA is the only sequence kept; it has 45 bases, read in frame from the first base. The germline V gene sets CDR1 to SGHRS and CDR2 to YFSETQ. V and J are truncated by 4 bases and 4 bases respectively, leaving an intervening sequence of 16 bases. As concerns this clone: Its antigen remains unidentified. One base away there is no much larger clone; base qualities are not given.

The receptor comes from a human donor in good health. Here the chain combines TRBV5-1 and TRBJ2-3; a confident D gene designation cannot be given. Sequencing input: CD4+ T cells from PBMCs, cultured in vitro. The nucleotide sequence reads TGCGCCAGCAGCCCGATAGAGAGAGGAGCAGATACGCAGTATTTT. The resulting protein is CASSPIERGADTQYF.